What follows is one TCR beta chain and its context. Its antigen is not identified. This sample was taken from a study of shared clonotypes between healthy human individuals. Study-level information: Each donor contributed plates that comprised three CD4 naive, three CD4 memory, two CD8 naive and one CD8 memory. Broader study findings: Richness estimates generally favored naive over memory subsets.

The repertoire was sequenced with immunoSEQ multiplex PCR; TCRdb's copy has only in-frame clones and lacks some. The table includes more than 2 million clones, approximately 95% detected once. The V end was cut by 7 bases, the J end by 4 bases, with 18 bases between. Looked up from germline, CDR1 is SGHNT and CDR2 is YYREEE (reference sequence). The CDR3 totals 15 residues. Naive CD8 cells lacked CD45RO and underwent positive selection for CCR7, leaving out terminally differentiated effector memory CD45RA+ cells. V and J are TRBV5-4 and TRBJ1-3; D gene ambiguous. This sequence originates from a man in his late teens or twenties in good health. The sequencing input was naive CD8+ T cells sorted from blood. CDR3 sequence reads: CASSLGLPGGNTIYF. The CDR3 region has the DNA TGTGCCAGCTCCTTGGGTCTCCCAGGAGGAAACACCATATATTTT.